This entry features one T cell receptor (beta chain) sequence. Its cognate antigen is unknown. As for time point: peripheral blood 6 weeks after treatment start. This record belongs to a study of PD-L1 blockade in urothelial cancer. The wider study: Each participant's history included 0 to 3 prior chemotherapy regimens.

TCRdb keeps only in-frame clones here, not all; method: immunoSEQ multiplex PCR. The sample shows 120,000 or so clones, about 83% of them seen only once. Study-wide findings and caveats: Expansion of tumor-associated blood clones at 3 weeks was greater in durable-benefit patients.

This CDR3 region has 13 residues. Germline V gene data show CDR1 as KGHSH and CDR2 as LQKENI. Trimming cost V 7 bases and J 9 bases; bases outside gene matches: 5. The chain joins TRBV18 to TRBJ1-6, with 8 nucleotides matching TRBD1. This clonotype was sampled from a man aged 45-60 years with urothelial cancer. The sequencing here drew on PBMCs, taken around atezolizumab (anti-PD-L1) treatment. CDR3 sequence reads: CASYADRASPLHF. The CDR3 bases are TGTGCCAGCTACGCGGACAGGGCTTCACCCCTCCACTTT. Full variable domain (missing parts from reference TRBV18 and TRBJ1-6): NAGVMQNPRHLVRRRGQEARLRCSPMKGHSHVYWYRQLPEEGLKFMVYLQKENIIDESGMPKERFSAEFPKEGPSILRIQQVVRGDSAAYFCASYADRASPLHFGNGTRLTVT.